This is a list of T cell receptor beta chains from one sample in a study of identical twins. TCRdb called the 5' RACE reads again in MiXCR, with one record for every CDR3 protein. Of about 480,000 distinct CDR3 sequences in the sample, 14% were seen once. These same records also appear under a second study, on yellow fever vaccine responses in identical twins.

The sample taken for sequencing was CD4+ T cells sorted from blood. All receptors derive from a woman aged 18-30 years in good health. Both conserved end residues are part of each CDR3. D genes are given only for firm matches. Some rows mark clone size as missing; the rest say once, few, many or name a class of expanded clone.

cdr3_aa: CASSPGMQGRNEQFF; cdr3_nt: TGTGCCAGCTCACCGGGGATGCAGGGGAGGAATGAGCAGTTCTTC; d_call: NA; v_call: TRBV18; cdr3_length: 15; clone_size: NA; j_call: TRBJ2-1
cdr3_aa: CASSPRQGEGYNEQFF; cdr3_nt: TGTGCCAGCAGCCCTAGACAGGGAGAAGGCTACAATGAGCAGTTCTTC; d_call: TRBD1; v_call: TRBV11-3; cdr3_length: 16; clone_size: few; j_call: TRBJ2-1
cdr3_aa: CATSTRGAGTDTQYF; cdr3_nt: TGTGCCACCAGCACCCGGGGAGCGGGCACAGATACGCAGTATTTT; d_call: NA; v_call: TRBV15; cdr3_length: 15; clone_size: many; j_call: TRBJ2-3
cdr3_aa: CASGPPSGRQETQYF; cdr3_nt: TGTGCCAGCGGGCCCCCCTCGGGACGGCAAGAGACCCAGTACTTC; d_call: NA; v_call: TRBV28; cdr3_length: 15; clone_size: few; j_call: TRBJ2-5
cdr3_aa: CASSQEGGATYNEQFF; cdr3_nt: TGCGCCAGCAGCCAAGAGGGGGGGGCAACCTACAATGAGCAGTTCTTC; d_call: NA; v_call: TRBV4-1; cdr3_length: 16; clone_size: NA; j_call: TRBJ2-1
cdr3_aa: CAISSLPGTDSSGANVLTF; cdr3_nt: TGTGCCATCAGCTCCCTGCCCGGGACAGACAGCTCTGGGGCCAACGTCCTGACTTTC; d_call: TRBD1; v_call: TRBV10-3; cdr3_length: 19; clone_size: NA; j_call: TRBJ2-6
cdr3_aa: CSARDSLAKNIQYF; cdr3_nt: TGCAGTGCGAGGGACAGCCTAGCCAAAAACATTCAGTACTTC; d_call: TRBD1; v_call: TRBV20-1; cdr3_length: 14; clone_size: few; j_call: TRBJ2-4
cdr3_aa: CASSQGRDSDFKYF; cdr3_nt: TGCGCCAGCAGCCAAGGGAGGGACAGTGATTTTAAGTACTTC; d_call: NA; v_call: TRBV4-3; cdr3_length: 14; clone_size: NA; j_call: TRBJ2-7
cdr3_aa: CASSPGTGIRRDTQYF; cdr3_nt: TGTGCCAGCAGCCCCGGGACAGGGATAAGGCGAGATACGCAGTATTTT; d_call: NA; v_call: TRBV21-1; cdr3_length: 16; clone_size: NA; j_call: TRBJ2-3
cdr3_aa: CASSGSGWNTGELFF; cdr3_nt: TGTGCCAGCAGTGGGTCGGGGTGGAACACCGGGGAGCTGTTTTTT; d_call: NA; v_call: TRBV6-1; cdr3_length: 15; clone_size: NA; j_call: TRBJ2-2
cdr3_aa: CSAEGAGGNTDTQYF; cdr3_nt: TGCAGTGCTGAGGGGGCCGGAGGGAATACAGATACGCAGTATTTT; d_call: NA; v_call: TRBV20-1; cdr3_length: 15; clone_size: many; j_call: TRBJ2-3
cdr3_aa: CASNRGLAGGTDTQYF; cdr3_nt: TGTGCCAGCAACAGAGGCCTAGCGGGGGGCACAGATACGCAGTATTTT; d_call: TRBD2; v_call: TRBV2; cdr3_length: 16; clone_size: few; j_call: TRBJ2-3
cdr3_aa: CASSSGGAGGIHNEQFF; cdr3_nt: TGCGCCAGCAGCTCCGGCGGAGCGGGGGGGATTCACAATGAGCAGTTCTTC; d_call: TRBD2; v_call: TRBV5-1; cdr3_length: 17; clone_size: few; j_call: TRBJ2-1
cdr3_aa: CASRYTGPNTGELFF; cdr3_nt: TGTGCCAGCAGATACACCGGGCCCAACACCGGGGAGCTGTTTTTT; d_call: NA; v_call: TRBV12-3/TRBV12-4; cdr3_length: 15; clone_size: few; j_call: TRBJ2-2
cdr3_aa: CASSPGHLLNTGELFF; cdr3_nt: TGTGCCAGCAGTCCCGGACATCTCCTTAACACCGGGGAGCTGTTTTTT; d_call: NA; v_call: TRBV28; cdr3_length: 16; clone_size: few; j_call: TRBJ2-2
cdr3_aa: CASSLVQYNEQFF; cdr3_nt: TGTGCCAGCAGCTTAGTTCAATACAATGAGCAGTTCTTC; d_call: NA; v_call: TRBV7-2; cdr3_length: 13; clone_size: few; j_call: TRBJ2-1
cdr3_aa: CASSLAPIGARGYTF; cdr3_nt: TGCGCCAGCAGCTTGGCCCCCATAGGGGCGCGGGGCTACACCTTC; d_call: NA; v_call: TRBV5-1; cdr3_length: 15; clone_size: few; j_call: TRBJ1-2
cdr3_aa: CASSRYRVHTEAFF; cdr3_nt: TGTGCCAGCAGCCGCTACAGGGTACACACTGAAGCTTTCTTT; d_call: NA; v_call: TRBV9; cdr3_length: 14; clone_size: few; j_call: TRBJ1-1
cdr3_aa: CSARTGPNEQFF; cdr3_nt: TGCAGTGCTAGAACCGGACCCAATGAGCAGTTCTTC; d_call: NA; v_call: TRBV20-1; cdr3_length: 12; clone_size: many; j_call: TRBJ2-1
cdr3_aa: CSASQAGATDTQYF; cdr3_nt: TGCAGTGCTAGCCAGGCTGGGGCCACAGATACGCAGTATTTT; d_call: NA; v_call: TRBV20-1; cdr3_length: 14; clone_size: few; j_call: TRBJ2-3
cdr3_aa: CASSRGKNTDTQYF; cdr3_nt: TGTGCCAGCAGCCGGGGGAAAAACACAGATACGCAGTATTTT; d_call: NA; v_call: TRBV6-1; cdr3_length: 14; clone_size: many; j_call: TRBJ2-3
cdr3_aa: CSARGGGANEQFF; cdr3_nt: TGCAGTGCTAGAGGGGGCGGAGCTAATGAGCAGTTCTTC; d_call: NA; v_call: TRBV20-1; cdr3_length: 13; clone_size: NA; j_call: TRBJ2-1
cdr3_aa: CASSPLPRGGYEQYF; cdr3_nt: TGTGCCAGCAGCCCTCTCCCAAGAGGGGGGTACGAGCAGTACTTC; d_call: NA; v_call: TRBV14; cdr3_length: 15; clone_size: NA; j_call: TRBJ2-7
cdr3_aa: CASSLEGREPYNEQFF; cdr3_nt: TGTGCCAGCAGCCTCGAGGGCAGGGAACCTTACAATGAGCAGTTCTTC; d_call: NA; v_call: TRBV5-6; cdr3_length: 16; clone_size: few; j_call: TRBJ2-1
cdr3_aa: CASSNTDWETQYF; cdr3_nt: TGTGCCAGCAGCAATACAGATTGGGAGACCCAGTACTTC; d_call: NA; v_call: TRBV9; cdr3_length: 13; clone_size: NA; j_call: TRBJ2-5
cdr3_aa: CASSPTGTESYEQYF; cdr3_nt: TGTGCCAGCAGCCCAACCGGGACCGAGTCCTACGAGCAGTACTTC; d_call: NA; v_call: TRBV7-2; cdr3_length: 15; clone_size: few; j_call: TRBJ2-7
cdr3_aa: CASSVGNPKEPNEQFF; cdr3_nt: TGTGCCAGCAGCGTAGGAAATCCTAAGGAACCCAATGAGCAGTTCTTC; d_call: NA; v_call: TRBV9; cdr3_length: 16; clone_size: NA; j_call: TRBJ2-1